This TCR beta chain was sequenced during a study of lymphopenia after photon versus proton radiotherapy. The study's findings and limits: Proton therapy kept repertoires fairly stable, unlike photons, which gained effector/memory cells. After the lymphocyte nadir, photon-treated repertoires showed oligoclonal expansion, especially of CD8+ Temra cells. Larger post-nadir TCR diversity loss correlated inversely with survival in deceased patients. Only patients who died were analyzed for survival; proton advantage is unproven.

The V gene lost 5 bases and the J gene lost 0 bases, with 18 bases spanning the gap. CDR1 and CDR2 (germline): SEHNR, FQNEAQ (reference sequence). The CDR3 runs 17 residues. Note on this clone: Its antigen is not known.

Method: immunoSEQ multiplex PCR; TCRdb's copy keeps in-frame clones and lacks some. The table has about 29,000 clones, over 80% seen once; the top ten hold 50%. Sequenced here: peripheral blood, sampled from a patient treated with proton-based radiotherapy. This sequence was found in a woman between 55 and 75 years old with cholangiocarcinoma. Some clones in this sample may be carry-over from other donors' samples. V and J are TRBV7-9 and TRBJ2-3, with D possibly TRBD2 on 5 matching bases. In DNA form, the CDR3 reads TGTGCCAGCAGCCCCCCTTTGGGAGCGGATAGCACAGATACGCAGTATTTT. Protein product: CASSPPLGADSTDTQYF.